The 17 T cell receptor beta chains listed next were all sequenced from one sample in a study of T cells after yellow fever vaccination. TCRdb reprocessed the 5' RACE reads with MiXCR, giving one entry per CDR3 protein. Among hundreds of thousands of distinct CDR3 sequences listed, more than 9% were seen once. The sample in question was PBMCs, obtained on the day of the yellow fever booster vaccination. Receptors originate from a young man who received the YFV17D yellow fever vaccine.

The rearrangement uses TRBV10-1 and TRBJ2-1, with 8 bases matching TRBD2. The CDR3 is made up of 16 amino acids. V lost 6 bases and J lost 4; bases outside the gene matches: 11. Germline-derived CDR1 and CDR2 are WNHNN and SYGVQD (reference sequence). The CDR3 loop reads CASRSQRETSYNEQFF. CDR3 in DNA: TGCGCCAGCAGGAGCCAGCGGGAGACGTCTTACAATGAGCAGTTCTTC.

The V gene is TRBV18, the J gene TRBJ2-7; D uncertain. Germline V gene data show CDR1 as KGHSH and CDR2 as LQKENI. The CDR3 has 14 amino acids. V dropped 0 bases and J dropped 0 bases, with 6 bases sitting between them. The CDR3 loop is CASSPPGNSYEQYF. In DNA form, the CDR3 reads TGTGCCAGCTCACCACCGGGGAACTCCTACGAGCAGTACTTC. The complete variable domain, with remaining parts taken from reference TRBV18 and TRBJ2-7, reads NAGVMQNPRHLVRRRGQEARLRCSPMKGHSHVYWYRQLPEEGLKFMVYLQKENIIDESGMPKERFSAEFPKEGPSILRIQQVVRGDSAAYFCASSPPGNSYEQYFGPGTRLTVT.

This clonotype was picked up a small number of times. V and J are TRBV5-4 and TRBJ2-1, with 11 bases that match TRBD1. CDR1 is SGHNT, CDR2 YYREEE, per germline (reference sequence). Unmatched junction bases numbered 7, after V lost 5 bases and J lost 6 bases. The CDR3 consists of 15 residues. The CDR3 loop is CASRFGQGAFNEQFF. The CDR3 DNA is TGTGCCAGCAGATTCGGACAGGGGGCATTCAATGAGCAGTTCTTC.

The chain is built from TRBV20-1 and TRBJ2-7; TRBD2 is a possible D gene (6 bases). The ends were cut back, 0 bases at V and 6 bases at J, with 15 bases in the middle. The CDR3 spans 14 residues. Germline CDR1 DFQATT, CDR2 SNEGSKA (reference sequence). DNA for the CDR3: TGCAGTGCTAGAGATCTCGGGGGAGGCCCCGAGCAGTACTTC. This gives the protein CSARDLGGGPEQYF.

This clonotype came up a few times. The chain employs TRBV19 and TRBJ2-7; TRBD2 aligns across 10 bases. Germline CDR1 LNHDA, CDR2 SQIVND (reference sequence). V lost 6 bases, J lost 4 bases, and 9 bases stayed unmatched. The CDR3 totals 15 residues. CDR3 coding DNA: TGTGCCAGTAGCCCCTCCGGGACTAGCGTTTACGAGCAGTACTTC. Its protein product is CASSPSGTSVYEQYF. Complete variable domain (other parts from reference TRBV19 and TRBJ2-7): DGGITQSPKYLFRKEGQNVTLSCEQNLNHDAMYWYRQDPGQGLRLIYYSQIVNDFQKGDIAEGYSVSREKKESFPLTVTSAQKNPTAFYLCASSPSGTSVYEQYFGPGTRLTVT.

This clonotype has just a few counts. V usage is TRBV12-3 or TRBV12-4 and J usage is TRBJ1-1, with D possibly matching TRBD1 (5 bases). V lost 5 bases, J lost 10 bases, and 17 bases lay in between. The length of the CDR3 is 13 residues. Written as DNA, the CDR3 is TGTGCCAGCAGTCCCCGGTACCAGGGAAGAGCTTTCTTT. This sequence encodes CASSPRYQGRAFF.

The DNA for the CDR3 is TGCAGTGCTACACAAGAGGGTAGCGGGAGTCATTTTGAGCAGTTCTTC. This translates into CSATQEGSGSHFEQFF. V is TRBV20-1 and J is TRBJ2-1; 9 nucleotides align to TRBD2. After removal of 4 bases from V and 9 bases from J, the junction contained 16 bases not matched to a gene. CDR1 and CDR2 from the germline V gene are DFQATT and SNEGSKA (reference sequence). CDR3 length: 16 residues.

The rearrangement uses TRBV30 and TRBJ2-4; D tentatively fits TRBD1 or TRBD2 (6 bases each). V lost 4 bases to trimming and J lost 3 bases, with 13 bases between them. The CDR3 is made up of 14 amino acids. Germline V gene sequence: CDR1 GTSNPN, CDR2 SVGIG (reference sequence). This CDR3 reads CAWNREVGKNIQYF. For the CDR3, the DNA is TGTGCCTGGAACAGGGAGGTTGGCAAAAACATTCAGTACTTC.

V is TRBV6-2 or TRBV6-3 and J is TRBJ2-2; no firm D call. From germline, CDR1 is MNHEY and CDR2 SVGEGT. This CDR3 is 15 amino acids long. Trimming shortened V by 4 bases and J by 0 bases, and 9 bases separated the two germline ends. CDR3 in DNA: TGTGCCAGCAGTTTACACACCCCGAACACCGGGGAGCTGTTTTTT. Its protein is CASSLHTPNTGELFF.

This clonotype turned up a few times. The chain carries TRBV20-1 and TRBJ2-1; D gene unclear. V dropped 5 bases and J dropped 10 bases, with 9 bases sitting between them. Germline loops: CDR1 DFQATT, CDR2 SNEGSKA (reference sequence). The CDR3 contains 10 residues. The CDR3 region has the DNA TGCAGTGCTGCGCACGGCGAGCAGTTCTTC. It is translated as CSAAHGEQFF.

This clonotype was recorded a few times. The chain uses TRBV25-1 and TRBJ2-3; D is tentatively TRBD1 or TRBD2 (7 bases each). The germline V gene encodes CDR1 MGHDK and CDR2 SYGVNS. The V end was cut by 3 bases, the J end by 5 bases, with 12 bases between. This CDR3 comprises 14 residues. CDR3 sequence reads: CASSDGRGGDTQYF. CDR3 nucleotide sequence: TGTGCCAGCAGTGATGGCAGGGGGGGAGATACGCAGTATTTT.

J is TRBJ2-1 and V is TRBV12-3 or TRBV12-4, with 8 bases matching TRBD1. This CDR3 comprises 15 residues. V shed 1 base and J 8 bases; nucleotides not matched to a gene: 7. CDR3 sequence: CASSLGPGGHYEQFF. CDR3 nucleotide sequence: TGTGCCAGCAGTTTAGGGCCAGGGGGCCATTATGAGCAGTTCTTC.

The chain links TRBV9 to TRBJ2-1, with D unclear. CDR3 length equals 14 residues. V was trimmed by 4 bases and J by 6 bases, leaving 14 bases between them. Looked up from germline, CDR1 is SGDLS and CDR2 is YYNGEE. In nucleotides, the CDR3 is TGTGCCAGCAGCTCTCGGAGTAGCCTCAATGAGCAGTTCTTC. Translated, it gives CASSSRSSLNEQFF.

This chain links TRBV6-2 or TRBV6-3 with TRBJ1-1; a weak D match, TRBD1 (5 bases). The V end lost 2 bases, the J end lost 5 bases, and 12 bases lay between the germline ends. There are 14 residues in the CDR3. Germline assignment: CDR1 MNHEY and CDR2 SVGEGT. The CDR3 reads CASSYVRVLTEAFF. Here the CDR3 DNA reads TGTGCCAGCAGTTACGTCAGGGTTCTTACTGAAGCTTTCTTT.

This clonotype occurred many times. J is TRBJ2-3 and V is TRBV11-1; the match to TRBD2 covers 8 bases. The V gene end was trimmed by 0 bases and the J gene end by 3 bases; junction bases not matched to a gene: 5. This CDR3 comprises 16 residues. From germline, CDR1 is SGHAT and CDR2 FQDESV (reference sequence). For the CDR3, the DNA is TGTGCCAGCAGCTTAGCGCCAAGCGGGAGAACAGATACGCAGTATTTT. Translating it yields CASSLAPSGRTDTQYF.

V and J are TRBV4-3 and TRBJ2-1; D not certain. CDR3 length equals 16 residues. Trimming took 0 bases from V and 3 from J, leaving 12 bases between them. Germline V lookup: CDR1 LGHNA, CDR2 YSLEER. As DNA, the CDR3 is TGCGCCAGCAGCCAAGAAGGTCTACCGAACTACAATGAGCAGTTCTTC. This gives the protein CASSQEGLPNYNEQFF.

This chain connects TRBV15 to TRBJ2-1, with 9 bases that match TRBD1. V lost 7 bases and J lost 8; bases outside the gene matches: 12. Germline CDR1 reads LNHNV; CDR2 reads YYDKDF (reference sequence). CDR3 length equals 15 residues. The CDR3 nucleotides are TGTGCCACCACCATTTTTGGACAGGGGAAGTATGAGCAGTTCTTC. This codes for CATTIFGQGKYEQFF.